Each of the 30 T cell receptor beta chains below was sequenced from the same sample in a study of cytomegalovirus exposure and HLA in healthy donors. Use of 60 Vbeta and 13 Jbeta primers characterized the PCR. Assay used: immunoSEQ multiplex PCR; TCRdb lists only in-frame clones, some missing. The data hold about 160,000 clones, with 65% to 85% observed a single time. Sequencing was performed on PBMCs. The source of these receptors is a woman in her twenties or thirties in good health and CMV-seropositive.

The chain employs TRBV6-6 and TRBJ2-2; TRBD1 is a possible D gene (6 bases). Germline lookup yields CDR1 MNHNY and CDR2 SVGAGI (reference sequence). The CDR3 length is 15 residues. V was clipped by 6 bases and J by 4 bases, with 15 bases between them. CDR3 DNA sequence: TGTGCCAGCAGCTGGGGGCGCGGTGGCACCGGGGAGCTGTTTTTT. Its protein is CASSWGRGGTGELFF.

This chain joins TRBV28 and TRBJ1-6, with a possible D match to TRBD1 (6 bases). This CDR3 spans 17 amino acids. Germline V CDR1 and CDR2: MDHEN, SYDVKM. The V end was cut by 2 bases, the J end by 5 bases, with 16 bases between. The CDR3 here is CASSLKLTGLDNSPLHF. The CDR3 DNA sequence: TGTGCCAGCAGTTTAAAACTAACAGGGCTTGATAATTCACCCCTCCACTTT.

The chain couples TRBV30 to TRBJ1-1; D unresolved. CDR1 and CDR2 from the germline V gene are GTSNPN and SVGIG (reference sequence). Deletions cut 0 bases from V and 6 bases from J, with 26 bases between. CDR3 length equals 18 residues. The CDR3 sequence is CAWSVPNSRPWATAEAFF. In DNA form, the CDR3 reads TGTGCCTGGAGTGTACCCAACTCAAGACCTTGGGCTACCGCTGAAGCTTTCTTT.

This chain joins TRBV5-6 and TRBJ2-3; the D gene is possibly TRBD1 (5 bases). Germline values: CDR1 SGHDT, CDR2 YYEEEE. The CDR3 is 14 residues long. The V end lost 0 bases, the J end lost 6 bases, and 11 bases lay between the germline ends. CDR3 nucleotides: TGTGCCAGCAGCTTGGGGGGCCACAGCGATACGCAGTATTTT. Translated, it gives CASSLGGHSDTQYF.

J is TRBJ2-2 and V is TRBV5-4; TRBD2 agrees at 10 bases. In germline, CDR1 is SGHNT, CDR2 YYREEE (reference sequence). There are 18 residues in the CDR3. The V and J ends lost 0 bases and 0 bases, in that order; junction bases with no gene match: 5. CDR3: CASSLDASGGPNTGELFF. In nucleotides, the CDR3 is TGTGCCAGCAGCTTGGATGCTAGCGGGGGCCCGAACACCGGGGAGCTGTTTTTT.

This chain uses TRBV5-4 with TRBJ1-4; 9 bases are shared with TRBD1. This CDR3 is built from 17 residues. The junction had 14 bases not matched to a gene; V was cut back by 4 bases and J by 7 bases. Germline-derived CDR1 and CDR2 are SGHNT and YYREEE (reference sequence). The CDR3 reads CASSHRKSGTGPEKLFF. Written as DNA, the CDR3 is TGTGCCAGCAGCCACAGGAAATCCGGGACAGGGCCTGAAAAACTGTTTTTT. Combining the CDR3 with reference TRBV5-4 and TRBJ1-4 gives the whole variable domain ETGVTQSPTHLIKTRGQQVTLRCSSQSGHNTVSWYQQALGQGPQFIFQYYREEENGRGNFPPRFSGLQFPNYSSELNVNALELDDSALYLCASSHRKSGTGPEKLFFGSGTQLSVL.

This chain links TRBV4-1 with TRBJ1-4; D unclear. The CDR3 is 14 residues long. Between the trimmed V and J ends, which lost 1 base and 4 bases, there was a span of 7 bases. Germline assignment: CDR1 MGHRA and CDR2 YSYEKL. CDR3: CASSQGQNNEKLFF. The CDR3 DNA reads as TGCGCCAGCAGCCAAGGGCAGAATAATGAAAAACTGTTTTTT.

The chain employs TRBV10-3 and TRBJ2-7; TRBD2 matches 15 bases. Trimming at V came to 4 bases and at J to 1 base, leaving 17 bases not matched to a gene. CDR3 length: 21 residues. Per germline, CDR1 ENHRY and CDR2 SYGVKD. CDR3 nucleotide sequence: TGTGCCATCAGTGCGACAAGCCTAGGGACTAGCGGGGGGTTTTTGTCCTACGAGCAGTACTTC. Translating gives CAISATSLGTSGGFLSYEQYF.

CDR3 coding DNA: TGTGCCAGCAGCTTAGAAGGGGGCGGTGGCTACACCTTC. Encoded protein: CASSLEGGGGYTF. V usage is TRBV7-9 and J usage is TRBJ1-2; 7 bases match TRBD1. The CDR3 has 13 residues. Unmatched junction bases numbered 3, after V lost 1 base and J lost 7 bases. From germline, CDR1 is SEHNR and CDR2 FQNEAQ (reference sequence).

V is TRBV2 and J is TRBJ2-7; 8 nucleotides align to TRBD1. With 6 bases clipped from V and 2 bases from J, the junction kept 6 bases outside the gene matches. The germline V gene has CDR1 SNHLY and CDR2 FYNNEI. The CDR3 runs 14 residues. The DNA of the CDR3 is TGTGCCAGCAGGGGACAGGCGCCCACCTACGAGCAGTACTTC. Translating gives CASRGQAPTYEQYF.

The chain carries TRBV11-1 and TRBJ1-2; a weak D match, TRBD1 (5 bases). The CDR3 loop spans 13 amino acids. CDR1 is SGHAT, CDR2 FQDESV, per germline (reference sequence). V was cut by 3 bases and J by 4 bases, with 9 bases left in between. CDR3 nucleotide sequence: TGTGCCAGCAGCTTCTCGACAGCCTATGGCTACACCTTC. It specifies CASSFSTAYGYTF.

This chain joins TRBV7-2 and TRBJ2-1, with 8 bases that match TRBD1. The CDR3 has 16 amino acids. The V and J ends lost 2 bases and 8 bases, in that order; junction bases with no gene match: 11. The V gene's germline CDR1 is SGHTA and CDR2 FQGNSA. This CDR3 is CASSLNRAGGRYEQFF. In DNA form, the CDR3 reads TGTGCCAGCAGCTTAAATCGGGCAGGGGGCAGGTATGAGCAGTTCTTC.

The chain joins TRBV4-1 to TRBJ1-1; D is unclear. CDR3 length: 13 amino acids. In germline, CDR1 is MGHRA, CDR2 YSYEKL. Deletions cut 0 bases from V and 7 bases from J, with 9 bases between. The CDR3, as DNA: TGCGCCAGCAGCCAAGAGAGACATCTTGAAGCTTTCTTT. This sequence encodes CASSQERHLEAFF.

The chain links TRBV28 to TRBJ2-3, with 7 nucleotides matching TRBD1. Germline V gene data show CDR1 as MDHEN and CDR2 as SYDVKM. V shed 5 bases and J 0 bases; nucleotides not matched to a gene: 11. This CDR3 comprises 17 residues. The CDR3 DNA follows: TGTGCCAGCAGTCCCCCCCGGGACAGTACCAGCACAGATACGCAGTATTTT. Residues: CASSPPRDSTSTDTQYF.

CDR3 amino acids: CASSLVPGHVGVYGYTF. In DNA form, the CDR3 reads TGCGCCAGCAGCCTAGTCCCGGGACACGTTGGTGTCTATGGCTACACCTTC. This chain uses TRBV4-1 with TRBJ1-2; TRBD1 might be the D (6 bases). The V gene's germline CDR1 is MGHRA and CDR2 YSYEKL. This CDR3 has 17 residues. Trimming stripped 4 bases from V and 4 bases from J, with 22 bases between.

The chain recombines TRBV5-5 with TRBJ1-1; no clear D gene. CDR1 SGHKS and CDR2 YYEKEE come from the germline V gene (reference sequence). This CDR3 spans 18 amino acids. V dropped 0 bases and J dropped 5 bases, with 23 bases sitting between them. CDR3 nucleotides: TGTGCCAGCAGCTTGGGACCCGATTGGGAGGAGGGTAGGACTGAAGCTTTCTTT. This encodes CASSLGPDWEEGRTEAFF. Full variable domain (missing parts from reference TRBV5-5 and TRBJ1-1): DAGVTQSPTHLIKTRGQQVTLRCSPISGHKSVSWYQQVLGQGPQFIFQYYEKEERGRGNFPDRFSARQFPNYSSELNVNALLLGDSALYLCASSLGPDWEEGRTEAFFGQGTRLTVV.

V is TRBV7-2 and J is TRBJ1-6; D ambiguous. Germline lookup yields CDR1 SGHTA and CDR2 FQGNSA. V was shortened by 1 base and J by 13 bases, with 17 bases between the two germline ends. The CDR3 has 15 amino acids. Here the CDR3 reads CASSLDGRYLPPLHF. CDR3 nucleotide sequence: TGTGCCAGCAGCTTAGACGGCAGGTACCTCCCCCCCCTCCACTTT. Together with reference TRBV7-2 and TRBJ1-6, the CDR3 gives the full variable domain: GAGVSQSPSNKVTEKGKDVELRCDPISGHTALYWYRQSLGQGLEFLIYFQGNSAPDKSGLPSDRFSAERTGGSVSTLTIQRTQQEDSAVYLCASSLDGRYLPPLHFGNGTRLTVT.

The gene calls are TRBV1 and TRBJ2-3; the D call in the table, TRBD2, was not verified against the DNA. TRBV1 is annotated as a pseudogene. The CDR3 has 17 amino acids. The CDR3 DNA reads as TGCACCAGCAGCCAAGATTGTAACCTAATAGGCACAGATACGCAGTATTTT. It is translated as CTSSQDCNLIGTDTQYF.

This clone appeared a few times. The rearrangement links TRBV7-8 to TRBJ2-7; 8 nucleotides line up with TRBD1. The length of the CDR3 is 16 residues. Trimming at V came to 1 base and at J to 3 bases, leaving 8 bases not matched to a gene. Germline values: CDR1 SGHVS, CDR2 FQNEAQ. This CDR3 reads CASSLVAGTGNYEQYF. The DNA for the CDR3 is TGTGCCAGCAGCTTAGTCGCCGGGACAGGCAACTACGAGCAGTACTTC.

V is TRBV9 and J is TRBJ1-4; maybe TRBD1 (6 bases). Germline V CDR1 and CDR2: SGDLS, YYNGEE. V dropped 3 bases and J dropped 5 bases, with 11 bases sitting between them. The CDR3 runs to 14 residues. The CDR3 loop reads CASSETGWNEKLFF. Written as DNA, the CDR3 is TGTGCCAGCAGCGAAACAGGGTGGAATGAAAAACTGTTTTTT.

CDR3 nucleotide sequence: TGTGCCAGCAGCTTGGTCGCCAGGGGTAACACTGAAGCTTTCTTT. Protein sequence: CASSLVARGNTEAFF. The V and J genes are TRBV5-8 and TRBJ1-1; possibly TRBD1 for D (6 bases). From germline, CDR1 is SGHTS and CDR2 YDEGEE. The V end was cut by 0 bases, the J end by 2 bases, with 11 bases between. CDR3 length: 15 residues. The variable domain in full, completed from reference TRBV5-8 and TRBJ1-1, reads EAGVTQSPTHLIKTRGQQATLRCSPISGHTSVYWYQQALGLGLQFLLWYDEGEERNRGNFPPRFSGRQFPNYSSELNVNALELEDSALYLCASSLVARGNTEAFFGQGTRLTVV.

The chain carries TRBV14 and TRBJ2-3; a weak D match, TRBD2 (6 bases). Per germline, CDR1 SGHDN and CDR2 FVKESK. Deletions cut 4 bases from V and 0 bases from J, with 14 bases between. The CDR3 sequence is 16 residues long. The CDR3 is CASSPPLAASTDTQYF. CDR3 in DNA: TGTGCCAGCAGCCCACCATTAGCGGCTAGCACAGATACGCAGTATTTT.

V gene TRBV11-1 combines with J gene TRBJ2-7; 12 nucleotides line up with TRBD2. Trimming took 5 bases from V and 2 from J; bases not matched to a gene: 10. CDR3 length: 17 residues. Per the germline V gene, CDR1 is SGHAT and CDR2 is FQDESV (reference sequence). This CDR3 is CASSPRLAGAVTYEQYF. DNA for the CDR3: TGTGCCAGCAGCCCTCGACTAGCGGGGGCCGTTACCTACGAGCAGTACTTC.

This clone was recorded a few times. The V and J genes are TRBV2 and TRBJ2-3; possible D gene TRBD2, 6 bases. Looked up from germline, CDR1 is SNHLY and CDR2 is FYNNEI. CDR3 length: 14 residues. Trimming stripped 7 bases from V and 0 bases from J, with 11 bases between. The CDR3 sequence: CASTGGFSTDTQYF. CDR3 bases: TGTGCCAGCACCGGAGGGTTTAGCACAGATACGCAGTATTTT. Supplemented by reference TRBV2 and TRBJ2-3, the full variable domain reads EPEVTQTPSHQVTQMGQEVILRCVPISNHLYFYWYRQILGQKVEFLVSFYNNEISEKSEIFDDQFSVERPDGSNFTLKIRSTKLEDSAMYFCASTGGFSTDTQYFGPGTRLTVL.

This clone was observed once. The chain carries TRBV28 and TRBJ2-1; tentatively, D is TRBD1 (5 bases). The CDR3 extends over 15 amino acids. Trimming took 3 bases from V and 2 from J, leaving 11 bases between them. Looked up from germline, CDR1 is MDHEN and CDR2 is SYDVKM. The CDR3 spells CASSLIGAAYNEQFF. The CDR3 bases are TGTGCCAGCAGTTTGATAGGGGCGGCCTACAATGAGCAGTTCTTC.

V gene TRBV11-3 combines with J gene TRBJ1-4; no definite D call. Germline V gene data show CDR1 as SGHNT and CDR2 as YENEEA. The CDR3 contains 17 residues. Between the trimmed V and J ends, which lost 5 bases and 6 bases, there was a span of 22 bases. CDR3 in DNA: TGTGCCAGCAGCCACCCAACGCCCAGAGGCGCGGATGAAAAACTGTTTTTT. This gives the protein CASSHPTPRGADEKLFF.

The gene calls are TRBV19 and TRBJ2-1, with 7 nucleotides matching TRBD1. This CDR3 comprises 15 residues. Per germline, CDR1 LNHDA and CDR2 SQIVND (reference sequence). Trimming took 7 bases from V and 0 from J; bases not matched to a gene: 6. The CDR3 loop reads CASNKGQASYNEQFF. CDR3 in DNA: TGTGCCAGTAATAAAGGACAGGCCTCCTACAATGAGCAGTTCTTC. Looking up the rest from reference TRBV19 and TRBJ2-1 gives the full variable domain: DGGITQSPKYLFRKEGQNVTLSCEQNLNHDAMYWYRQDPGQGLRLIYYSQIVNDFQKGDIAEGYSVSREKKESFPLTVTSAQKNPTAFYLCASNKGQASYNEQFFGPGTRLTVL.

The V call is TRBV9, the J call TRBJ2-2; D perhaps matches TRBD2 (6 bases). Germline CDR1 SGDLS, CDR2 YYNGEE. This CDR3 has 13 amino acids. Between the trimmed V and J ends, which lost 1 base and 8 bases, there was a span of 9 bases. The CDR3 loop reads CASSVRDSGELFF. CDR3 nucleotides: TGTGCCAGCAGCGTACGGGACTCGGGGGAGCTGTTTTTT. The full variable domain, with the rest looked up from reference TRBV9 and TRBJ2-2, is DSGVTQTPKHLITATGQRVTLRCSPRSGDLSVYWYQQSLDQGLQFLIQYYNGEERAKGNILERFSAQQFPDLHSELNLSSLELGDSALYFCASSVRDSGELFFGEGSRLTVL.

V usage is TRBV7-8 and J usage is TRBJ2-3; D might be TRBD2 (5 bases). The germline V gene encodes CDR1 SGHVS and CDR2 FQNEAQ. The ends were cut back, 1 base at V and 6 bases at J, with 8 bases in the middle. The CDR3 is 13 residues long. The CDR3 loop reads CASSLELEDTQYF. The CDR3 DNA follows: TGTGCCAGCAGCTTAGAACTAGAGGATACGCAGTATTTT.

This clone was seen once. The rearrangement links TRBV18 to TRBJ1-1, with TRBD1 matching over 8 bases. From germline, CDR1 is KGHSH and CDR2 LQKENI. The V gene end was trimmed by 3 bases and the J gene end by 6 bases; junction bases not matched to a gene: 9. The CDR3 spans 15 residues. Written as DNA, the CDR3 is TGTGCCAGCTCACCCATACCCAACAGGGGGGCTGAAGCTTTCTTT. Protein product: CASSPIPNRGAEAFF.